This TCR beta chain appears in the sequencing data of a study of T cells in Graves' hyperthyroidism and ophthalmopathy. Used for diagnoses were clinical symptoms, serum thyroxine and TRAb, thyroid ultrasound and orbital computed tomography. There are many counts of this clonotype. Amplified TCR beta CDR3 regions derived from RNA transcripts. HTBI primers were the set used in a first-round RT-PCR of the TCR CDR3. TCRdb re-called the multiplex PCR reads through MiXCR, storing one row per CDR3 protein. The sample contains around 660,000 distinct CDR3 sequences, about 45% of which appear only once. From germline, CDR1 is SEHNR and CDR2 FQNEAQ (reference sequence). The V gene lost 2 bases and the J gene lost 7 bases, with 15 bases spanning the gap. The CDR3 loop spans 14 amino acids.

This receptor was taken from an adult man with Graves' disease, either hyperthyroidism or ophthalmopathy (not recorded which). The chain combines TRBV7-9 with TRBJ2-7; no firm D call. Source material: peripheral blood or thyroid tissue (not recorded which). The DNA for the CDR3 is TGTGCCAGCAGCTTAAGTTCCGGACGTCGGGAGCAGTACTTC. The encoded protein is CASSLSSGRREQYF.